The 20 T cell receptor beta chains presented below share a single source sample, sequenced in a study of CD8 T cells in Susac syndrome. Reverse transcription of 0.5 to 1 ug RNA was performed with random hexamers. MiXCR, run by TCRdb on the immunoSEQ multiplex PCR reads, gives a single entry per CDR3 protein. This sample carries roughly 80,000 distinct CDR3 sequences, 94% of them seen once, and the ten largest clones take about 0.52%. The material sequenced was CD8+ T cells from PBMCs. The receptor set was obtained from a human donor with Susac syndrome.

The chain carries TRBV12-3 or TRBV12-4 and TRBJ2-7; no clear D. Between the trimmed V and J ends, which lost 6 bases and 3 bases, there was a span of 12 bases. This CDR3 is built from 13 residues. The CDR3 sequence is CASRARGVYEQYF. The CDR3 bases are TGTGCCAGCAGGGCTCGTGGCGTCTACGAGCAGTACTTC.

The chain has TRBV27 and TRBJ2-1; the match to TRBD1 covers 7 bases. After removal of 11 bases from V and 14 bases from J, the junction contained 15 bases not matched to a gene. CDR3 size: 12 residues. Germline CDR1 is MNHEY and CDR2 is SMNVEV (reference sequence). The CDR3 DNA reads as TGTGCCGCTGGAAGGGGGCTTAAGAATAAGTTCTTC. Its protein product is CAAGRGLKNKFF.

The rearrangement uses TRBV13 and TRBJ2-5, with 8 bases fitting TRBD1. V shed 5 bases and J 4 bases; nucleotides not matched to a gene: 15. The CDR3 has 17 residues. Germline CDR1 reads PRHDT; CDR2 reads FYEKMQ (reference sequence). CDR3 loop: CASSERTGNSWTETQYF. The CDR3 nucleotides read TGTGCCAGCAGCGAACGGACAGGGAACAGTTGGACAGAGACCCAGTACTTC.

The genes are TRBV11-2 and TRBJ1-2; 7 bases agree with TRBD1. Germline V lookup: CDR1 SGHAT, CDR2 FQNNGV. The CDR3 totals 15 residues. The V gene end was trimmed by 0 bases and the J gene end by 2 bases; junction bases not matched to a gene: 3. The CDR3 protein is CASSLETGPNYGYTF. The CDR3 coding sequence is TGTGCCAGCAGCTTAGAGACAGGGCCAAACTATGGCTACACCTTC.

The chain has TRBV29-1 and TRBJ2-7; D gene unclear. This CDR3 is built from 14 residues. Between the trimmed V and J ends, which lost 1 base and 2 bases, there was a span of 12 bases. Germline CDR1 and CDR2: SQVTM and ANQGSEA. The CDR3 bases are TGCAGCGTTGAAGGTCTAAGGAGTCCCTACGAGCAGTACTTC. The encoded protein is CSVEGLRSPYEQYF.

This clonotype came up once. The chain is built from TRBV5-8 and TRBJ1-5; no clear D gene. Trimming shortened V by 5 bases and J by 11 bases, and 8 bases separated the two germline ends. The length of the CDR3 is 10 residues. Germline loops: CDR1 SGHTS, CDR2 YDEGEE. CDR3 residues: CASSLTTQHF. DNA for the CDR3: TGTGCCAGCAGTCTCACGACCCAGCATTTT.

The chain employs TRBV7-3 and TRBJ2-5, with D unclear. V lost 4 bases to trimming and J lost 3 bases, with 9 bases between them. From germline, CDR1 is SGHTA and CDR2 FQGTGA. The CDR3 extends over 13 amino acids. For the CDR3, the DNA is TGTGCCAGCAGCTCGAGACGGGAAGAGACCCAGTACTTC. It is translated as CASSSRREETQYF. The whole variable domain, filled in from reference TRBV7-3 and TRBJ2-5, reads GAGVSQTPSNKVTEKGKYVELRCDPISGHTALYWYRQSLGQGPEFLIYFQGTGAADDSGLPNDRFFAVRPEGSVSTLKIQRTERGDSAVYLCASSSRREETQYFGPGTRLLVL.

The genes are TRBV5-1 and TRBJ1-1; 11 bases agree with TRBD1. CDR3 length: 16 amino acids. After removal of 1 base from V and 4 bases from J, the junction contained 6 bases not matched to a gene. Germline-derived CDR1 and CDR2 are SGHRS and YFSETQ. CDR3 coding DNA: TGCGCCAGCAGCTTGACCGGACAGGGGGCGCCCACTGAAGCTTTCTTT. It is translated as CASSLTGQGAPTEAFF.

This clonotype appeared a few times. This chain links TRBV25-1 with TRBJ2-5, with D uncertain. CDR3 length: 11 residues. Germline lookup yields CDR1 MGHDK and CDR2 SYGVNS. Deletions cut 5 bases from V and 2 bases from J, with 3 bases between. The CDR3 loop is CASSRQETQYF. The CDR3 coding sequence is TGTGCCAGCAGTCGTCAAGAGACCCAGTACTTC.

The gene calls are TRBV9 and TRBJ2-7; D is ambiguous. CDR3 length: 15 residues. Germline values: CDR1 SGDLS, CDR2 YYNGEE. V lost 1 base and J 6 bases, leaving 17 bases between the germline ends. CDR3 residues: CASSVSTTTTGEQYF. In DNA, the CDR3 is TGTGCCAGCAGCGTATCTACTACTACTACTGGCGAGCAGTACTTC.

The chain employs TRBV19 and TRBJ1-2; D might be TRBD1 (6 bases). Germline V lookup: CDR1 LNHDA, CDR2 SQIVND (reference sequence). This CDR3 spans 13 amino acids. The CDR3 nucleotides are TGTGCAGAGGGGCAGGGGACTAACTATGGCTACACCTTC. Protein product: CAEGQGTNYGYTF.

The chain carries TRBV6-6 and TRBJ2-3; a possible D gene is TRBD2 (6 bases). V was clipped by 0 bases and J by 5 bases, with 15 bases between them. This CDR3 has 16 amino acids. Per the germline V gene, CDR1 is MNHNY and CDR2 is SVGAGI (reference sequence). The CDR3 sequence: CASSYSLRGQRDTQYF. The DNA for the CDR3 is TGTGCCAGCAGTTACTCGCTGCGGGGCCAACGAGATACGCAGTATTTT.

V is TRBV28 and J is TRBJ2-3; D remains unclear. Germline-derived CDR1 and CDR2 are MDHEN and SYDVKM. The CDR3 runs to 13 residues. The V end was cut by 6 bases, the J end by 4 bases, with 11 bases between. CDR3 residues: CASSLISSDTQYF. The CDR3 DNA reads as TGTGCCAGCAGCCTCATATCATCAGATACGCAGTATTTT.

The chain employs TRBV19 and TRBJ2-2; 8 bases are shared with TRBD2. The CDR3 is 15 residues long. V lost 4 bases to trimming and J lost 3 bases; unmatched junction nucleotides: 4. Per germline, CDR1 LNHDA and CDR2 SQIVND (reference sequence). CDR3 residues: CASSTRLAHTGELFF. For the CDR3, the DNA is TGTGCCAGTAGTACACGACTAGCGCACACCGGGGAGCTGTTTTTT.

This clonotype has just one count. The chain is built from TRBV6-9 and TRBJ2-3, with D possibly called TRBD1 or TRBD2 (6 bases each). Looked up from germline, CDR1 is MNHGY and CDR2 is SVAAGI. The V and J ends lost 5 bases and 10 bases respectively, with 28 bases between them. The CDR3 is made up of 17 amino acids. As DNA, the CDR3 is TGTGCCAGCAGTGCCCCGCGGGACACCCCGACTACAAGTGCGCAGTATTTT. Amino acid sequence: CASSAPRDTPTTSAQYF.

This chain links TRBV9 with TRBJ2-7; D not certain. The V and J ends lost 1 base and 2 bases respectively, with 10 bases between them. The germline V gene encodes CDR1 SGDLS and CDR2 YYNGEE. This CDR3 contains 14 residues. CDR3 nucleotides: TGTGCCAGCAGCGTAACAACCCAGGCCTACGAGCAGTACTTC. As protein: CASSVTTQAYEQYF. The full variable domain, in which reference TRBV9 and TRBJ2-7 provide the parts outside the CDR3, is DSGVTQTPKHLITATGQRVTLRCSPRSGDLSVYWYQQSLDQGLQFLIQYYNGEERAKGNILERFSAQQFPDLHSELNLSSLELGDSALYFCASSVTTQAYEQYFGPGTRLTVT.

The V and J genes are TRBV5-4 and TRBJ2-3, with D hard to call. The CDR3 has 13 amino acids. The V gene's germline CDR1 is SGHNT and CDR2 YYREEE (reference sequence). The ends were cut back, 4 bases at V and 1 base at J, with 7 bases in the middle. The CDR3 nucleotides are TGTGCCAGCAGCCAGATCCGCACAGATACGCAGTATTTT. Protein product: CASSQIRTDTQYF. The variable domain in full, completed from reference TRBV5-4 and TRBJ2-3, reads ETGVTQSPTHLIKTRGQQVTLRCSSQSGHNTVSWYQQALGQGPQFIFQYYREEENGRGNFPPRFSGLQFPNYSSELNVNALELDDSALYLCASSQIRTDTQYFGPGTRLTVL.

The rearrangement uses TRBV14 and TRBJ2-2, with D possibly being TRBD1 (6 bases). The CDR3 extends over 17 amino acids. CDR1 SGHDN and CDR2 FVKESK come from the germline V gene. The ends were cut back, 3 bases at V and 0 bases at J, with 14 bases in the middle. The CDR3 sequence is CASSHPPGHANTGELFF. In DNA form, the CDR3 reads TGTGCCAGCAGCCATCCCCCGGGACATGCGAACACCGGGGAGCTGTTTTTT.

The chain links TRBV6-5 to TRBJ2-1; 8 bases map to TRBD2. Germline lookup yields CDR1 MNHEY and CDR2 SVGAGI. The V and J ends lost 7 bases and 6 bases, in that order; junction bases with no gene match: 11. This CDR3 contains 15 residues. Written as DNA, the CDR3 is TGTGCCAGCACTCCACGGGGGGGGCGAGTCAATGAGCAGTTCTTC. Its protein is CASTPRGGRVNEQFF.

This CDR3 is CASSYGEDTEAFF. The CDR3 region has the DNA TGTGCCAGCAGTTACGGCGAAGACACTGAAGCTTTCTTT. The V gene is TRBV6-2 or TRBV6-3, the J gene TRBJ1-1; no firm D call. The CDR3 is 13 amino acids. CDR1 is MNHEY, CDR2 SVGEGT, per germline. The V and J ends lost 2 bases and 3 bases respectively, with 7 bases between them.